Listed below are T cell receptor beta chains from one sample, sequenced in a study of CXCR3-negative and CXCR3-positive naive CD8 T cells. Each CDR3 protein gets one entry in TCRdb, which reprocessed the 5' RACE reads and gives no DNA. The sample holds 35,000 to 55,000 distinct CDR3 sequences. The material sequenced was naive CXCR3- CD8+ T cells from blood. The source is a human donor in good health. Some clones in this sample may be carry-over from other donors' samples. Each CDR3 is given with its conserved first and last residue.

V	length	J	CDR3
TRBV7-8	17	TRBJ2-1	CASSLNGGVSSYNEQFF
TRBV28	15	TRBJ2-7	CASRSQLADTYEQYF
TRBV25-1	15	TRBJ2-2	CASSGRQGWTGELFF
TRBV6-2/TRBV6-3	14	TRBJ1-1	CASSSWGEQTEAFF
TRBV28	13	TRBJ1-1	CASRFPALTEAFF
TRBV6-5	14	TRBJ2-7	CASSYSKVPYEQYF
TRBV24-1	15	TRBJ2-1	CATLPGDGPYNEQFF
TRBV6-5	15	TRBJ2-5	CASSTGTGGQETQYF
TRBV12-3/TRBV12-4	17	TRBJ2-7	CASSRKKPGRETYEQYF
TRBV27	14	TRBJ2-1	CASSDNGAYNEQFF
TRBV7-8	16	TRBJ1-3	CASSLEIPSPGNTIYF
TRBV19	19	TRBJ2-1	CASSIGSAGTGFSYNEQFF
TRBV15	15	TRBJ2-7	CATSTGGSGTYEQYF
TRBV20-1	18	TRBJ2-5	CSARGGNRAQGPQETQYF
TRBV12-3/TRBV12-4	15	TRBJ1-2	CASSLGGTWFYGYTF
TRBV4-1	16	TRBJ1-6	CASSHFGVSYNSPLHF
TRBV3-1	15	TRBJ2-1	CASSRTGGPSHEQFF
TRBV14	14	TRBJ2-3	CASSLQTPADTQYF
TRBV3-1	15	TRBJ2-1	CASTTRDRADDEQFF
TRBV2	19	TRBJ2-1	CASSLETGGGGRAINEQFF
TRBV12-3/TRBV12-4	14	TRBJ2-1	CASSRDDPHNEQFF
TRBV29-1	16	TRBJ2-5	CSVEFMREGQTETQYF
TRBV29-1	17	TRBJ2-2	CSVTIYPGGFEAGELFF
TRBV29-1	12	TRBJ2-7	CSGIFGPGEQYF
TRBV29-1	11	TRBJ2-1	CSANAGNEQFF
TRBV13	15	TRBJ2-1	CASSLGGSVGDEQFF
TRBV3-1	16	TRBJ2-7	CASSQERRAGGHEQYF
TRBV28	14	TRBJ2-5	CASRRGSIQETQYF
TRBV29-1	15	TRBJ2-7	CSVEAYKGAAYEQYF
TRBV15	16	TRBJ2-6	CATSRDQGGGANVLTF
TRBV4-3	15	TRBJ2-7	CASSQDRGVLYEQYF
TRBV28	12	TRBJ2-3	CASSPHTDTQYF
TRBV12-3/TRBV12-4	13	TRBJ2-5	CASSPSGSGPQYF
TRBV29-1	14	TRBJ2-1	CSAYDPLLVPEQFF
TRBV2	12	TRBJ2-7	CASRAPVYEQYF
TRBV29-1	16	TRBJ2-3	CSADFRGQLSTDTQYF
TRBV20-1	11	TRBJ2-7	CSASGGYEQYF